These 3 T cell receptor beta chains were sequenced from one sample in a study of T cells after posttransplantation cyclophosphamide. Treatment was busulfan-fludarabine conditioning, a marrow graft, and cyclophosphamide on days +3 and +4. Profiling relied on immunoSEQ multiplex PCR, and the TCRdb table lists in-frame clones only, not all of them. The sample yields some 43,000 clones, about 92% seen once. Sequencing was performed on PBMCs, taken about 64 days after allogeneic stem cell transplant with posttransplant cyclophosphamide. The receptors were gathered from a male patient between 60 and 69 years old who received an allogeneic stem cell transplant from a related donor and was CMV-positive. Part of the T cells may come from the graft donor.

V and J are TRBV7-9 and TRBJ1-1; D is possibly TRBD1 (5 bases). Germline V gene lookup returns CDR1 SEHNR and CDR2 FQNEAQ (reference sequence). With 2 bases removed from V and 8 bases from J, the gap between germline ends came to 6 bases. CDR3 size: 11 residues. The CDR3 DNA reads as TGTGCCAGCAGCTTAACAGGAGAAGCTTTCTTT. Translated, it gives CASSLTGEAFF.

The table lists this clone with a few counts. V gene TRBV18 combines with J gene TRBJ2-2, with 7 bases aligning to TRBD1. Trimming removed 3 bases from V and 3 bases from J; junction bases left unmatched: 7. The length of the CDR3 is 16 residues. Germline CDR1 reads KGHSH; CDR2 reads LQKENI. The CDR3 sequence is CASSPTGVGYTGELFF. The CDR3 region has the DNA TGTGCCAGCTCACCCACAGGGGTCGGCTACACCGGGGAGCTGTTTTTT.

V usage is TRBV6-5 and J usage is TRBJ2-1; 12 bases align to TRBD2. Germline trimming cut 2 bases from V and 8 bases from J; bases unmatched to any gene: 4. This CDR3 region has 15 residues. Germline CDR1 reads MNHEY; CDR2 reads SVGAGI. This CDR3 is CASSYGLAGGYEQFF. For the CDR3, the DNA is TGTGCCAGCAGTTACGGTCTAGCGGGGGGGTATGAGCAGTTCTTC.